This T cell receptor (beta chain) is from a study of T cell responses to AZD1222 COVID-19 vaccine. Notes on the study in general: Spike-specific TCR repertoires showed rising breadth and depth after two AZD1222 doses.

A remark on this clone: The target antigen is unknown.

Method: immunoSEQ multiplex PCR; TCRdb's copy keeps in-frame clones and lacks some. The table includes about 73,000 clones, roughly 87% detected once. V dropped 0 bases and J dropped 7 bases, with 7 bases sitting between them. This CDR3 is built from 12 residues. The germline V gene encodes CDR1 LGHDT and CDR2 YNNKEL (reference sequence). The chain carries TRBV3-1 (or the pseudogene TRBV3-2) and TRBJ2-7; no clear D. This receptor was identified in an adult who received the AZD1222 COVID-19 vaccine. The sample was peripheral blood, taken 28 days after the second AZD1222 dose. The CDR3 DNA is TGTGCCAGCAGCCAAGACCAATGGGAGCAGTACTTC. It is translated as CASSQDQWEQYF.